The clone carrying this T cell receptor beta chain was seen repeatedly, ten times or more. Its matching antigen is unknown. The germline V gene has CDR1 SGHVS and CDR2 FNYEAQ. The J segment lost 4 bases and the V segment lost 7 bases, leaving 16 bases of the junction unmatched. This CDR3 contains 17 residues. The data were obtained in a study of CD8 T cells in ankylosing spondylitis. Study-wide results and caveats: Some motif variants were previously reported in reactive arthritis synovial fluid and blood.

TCRdb analysed the 5' RACE reads with MiXCR anew, one entry per CDR3 protein. The table lists about 96,000 distinct CDR3 sequences, 25% to 35% of them singletons. The rearrangement uses TRBV7-6 and TRBJ2-1, with 7 bases matching TRBD2. The clonotype was recovered from a male donor with ankylosing spondylitis or in good health (not recorded which). The sequenced material came from blood, either unsorted or a sorted T cell fraction (not recorded which). The CDR3 region is CASNQHSGGRIYNEQFF. CDR3 bases: TGTGCCAGCAACCAACACTCGGGGGGACGGATATACAATGAGCAGTTCTTC.